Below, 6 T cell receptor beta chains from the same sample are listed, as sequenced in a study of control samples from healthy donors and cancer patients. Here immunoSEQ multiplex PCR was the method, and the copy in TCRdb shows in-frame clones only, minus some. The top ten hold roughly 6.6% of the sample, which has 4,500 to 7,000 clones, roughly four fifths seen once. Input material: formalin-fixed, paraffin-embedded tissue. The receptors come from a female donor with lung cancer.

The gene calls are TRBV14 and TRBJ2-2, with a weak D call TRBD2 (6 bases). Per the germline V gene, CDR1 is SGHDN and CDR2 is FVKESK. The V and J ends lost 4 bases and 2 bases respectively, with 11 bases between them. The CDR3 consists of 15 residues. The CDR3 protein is CASSLTLANTGELFF. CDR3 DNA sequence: TGTGCCAGCAGCCTGACACTAGCTAACACCGGGGAGCTGTTTTTT.

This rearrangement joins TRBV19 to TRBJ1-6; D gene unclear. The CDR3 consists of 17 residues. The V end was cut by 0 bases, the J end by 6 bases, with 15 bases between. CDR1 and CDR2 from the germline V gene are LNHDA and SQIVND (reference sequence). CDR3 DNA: TGTGCCAGTAGTATAGACGGCCGGGCCACTATTAATTCACCCCTCCACTTT. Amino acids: CASSIDGRATINSPLHF.

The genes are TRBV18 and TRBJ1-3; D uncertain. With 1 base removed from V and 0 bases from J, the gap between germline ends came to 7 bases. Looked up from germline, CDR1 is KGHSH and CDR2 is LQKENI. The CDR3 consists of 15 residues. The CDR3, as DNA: TGTGCCAGCTCACCACGGACGACCTCTGGAAACACCATATATTTT. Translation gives CASSPRTTSGNTIYF.

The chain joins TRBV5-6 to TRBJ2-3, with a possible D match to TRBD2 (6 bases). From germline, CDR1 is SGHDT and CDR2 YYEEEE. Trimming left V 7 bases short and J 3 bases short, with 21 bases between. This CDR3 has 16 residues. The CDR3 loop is CASLIGPGVGTDTQYF. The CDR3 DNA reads TGTGCCAGCCTTATAGGTCCGGGAGTAGGGACAGATACGCAGTATTTT.

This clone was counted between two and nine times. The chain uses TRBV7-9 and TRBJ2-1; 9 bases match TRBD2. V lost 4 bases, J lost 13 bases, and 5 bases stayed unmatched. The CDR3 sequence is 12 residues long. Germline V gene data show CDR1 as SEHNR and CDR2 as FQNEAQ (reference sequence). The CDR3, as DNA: TGTGCCAGCAGCTCCTCCGGGACTAGCCAGTTCTTC. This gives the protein CASSSSGTSQFF.

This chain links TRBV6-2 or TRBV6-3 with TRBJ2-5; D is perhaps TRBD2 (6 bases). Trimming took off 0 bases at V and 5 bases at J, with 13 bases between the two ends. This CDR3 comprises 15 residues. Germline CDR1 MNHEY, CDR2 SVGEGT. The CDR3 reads CASSYSTGGSETQYF. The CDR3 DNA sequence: TGTGCCAGCAGTTACTCGACCGGGGGTTCGGAGACCCAGTACTTC.